This TCR beta chain originates from a study of somatic mutations in cytotoxic T cells in rheumatoid arthritis. In the original processing: In patients, CD8+ clones bigger than 1% rarely had the same sequence as a published virus-specific TCRB. Using immunoSEQ multiplex PCR, the repertoire was profiled, and TCRdb retains in-frame clones only, with some absent. V and J calls and clone size follow that table, whereas D and trimming were derived from the DNA. The table lists about 17,000 clones, roughly 80% of them singletons. V trimming: 5 bases; J trimming: 5 bases; junction bases outside the gene matches: 15. Germline V gene lookup returns CDR1 WNHNN and CDR2 SYGVQD (reference sequence). The CDR3 consists of 16 residues.

This TCR derives from an adult with rheumatoid arthritis. The V gene is TRBV10-1, the J gene TRBJ2-7; TRBD2 matches 7 bases. What was sequenced was CD8+ T cells sorted from blood. This chain's CDR3 is CASSRARTGGFNEQYF. The CDR3 DNA reads as TGCGCCAGCAGTCGCGCGCGGACGGGGGGATTCAACGAGCAGTACTTC.